This T cell receptor (beta chain) was profiled in a study of cytomegalovirus exposure and HLA in healthy donors. The repertoire was sequenced with immunoSEQ multiplex PCR; TCRdb's copy has only in-frame clones and lacks some. The sample consists of 300,000 or so clones, approximately 85% of them appearing once. CDR1 is SGHRS, CDR2 YFSETQ, per germline. This CDR3 contains 18 residues. V was cut by 4 bases and J by 5 bases, with 27 bases left in between. The roughly 120-subject validation cohort, separate from the roughly 700-subject first cohort, included the donors. Material for sequencing was PBMCs. V gene TRBV5-1 combines with J gene TRBJ1-2; D is perhaps TRBD1 (5 bases). The TCR was taken from a man aged 30 to 45 in good health and CMV-seronegative. The CDR3 loop reads CASSHWIGNQGIRYGYTF. The DNA of the CDR3 is TGCGCCAGCAGCCATTGGATCGGTAACCAGGGTATAAGGTATGGCTACACCTTC.